Listed below are T cell receptor beta chains from one sample, sequenced in a study of cytomegalovirus exposure and HLA in healthy donors. The repertoire was sequenced with immunoSEQ multiplex PCR; TCRdb's copy has only in-frame clones and lacks some. The sample has about 110,000 clones, 70% seen once. The sample comprised PBMCs. The receptors derive from a man between 40 and 49 years old in good health and CMV-seropositive. Each CDR3 is given with its conserved first and last residue. A D gene is named only where the DNA matches it firmly. Some rows have no size entry. The others give once, few or many, or a class for an expanded clone.

j_call: TRBJ1-1; clone_size: .; v_call: TRBV5-1; d_call: .; cdr3_aa: CASSWQIGGTEAFF; cdr3_nt: TGCGCCAGCAGCTGGCAGATCGGGGGCACTGAAGCTTTCTTT
j_call: TRBJ2-2; clone_size: .; v_call: TRBV6-4; d_call: TRBD2; cdr3_aa: CASSDSPLAGVGGELFF; cdr3_nt: TGTGCCAGCAGTGACTCTCCTTTAGCGGGAGTAGGCGGGGAGCTGTTTTTT
j_call: TRBJ2-3; clone_size: .; v_call: TRBV9; d_call: TRBD2; cdr3_aa: CASSTSGTSATDTQYF; cdr3_nt: TGTGCCAGCAGCACCTCCGGGACTAGCGCCACAGATACGCAGTATTTT
j_call: TRBJ1-5; clone_size: .; v_call: TRBV25-1; d_call: TRBD1; cdr3_aa: CASRRGQGVDQPQHF; cdr3_nt: TGTGCCAGCAGGAGGGGACAGGGAGTTGATCAGCCCCAGCATTTT
j_call: TRBJ2-7; clone_size: .; v_call: TRBV6-5; d_call: .; cdr3_aa: CASSYSATRFYEQYF; cdr3_nt: TGTGCCAGCAGTTACTCCGCGACTAGGTTCTACGAGCAGTACTTC
j_call: TRBJ1-1; clone_size: .; v_call: TRBV7-9; d_call: .; cdr3_aa: CASSLGVRGWNTEAFF; cdr3_nt: TGTGCCAGCAGCTTAGGGGTGCGGGGATGGAACACTGAAGCTTTCTTT
j_call: TRBJ2-7; clone_size: .; v_call: TRBV29-1; d_call: TRBD1; cdr3_aa: CSVVGDRAYEQYF; cdr3_nt: TGCAGCGTTGTAGGGGACAGGGCCTACGAGCAGTACTTC
j_call: TRBJ2-1; clone_size: .; v_call: TRBV28; d_call: .; cdr3_aa: CASSPSAYEQFF; cdr3_nt: TGTGCCAGCAGCCCTAGCGCCTATGAGCAGTTCTTC
j_call: TRBJ2-3; clone_size: .; v_call: TRBV14; d_call: TRBD2; cdr3_aa: CASSQDSLAGVLEDTQYF; cdr3_nt: TGTGCCAGCAGCCAAGATAGCCTAGCGGGTGTGCTAGAAGATACGCAGTATTTT
j_call: TRBJ2-4; clone_size: .; v_call: TRBV7-9; d_call: TRBD1; cdr3_aa: CASSLGQGRFDIQYF; cdr3_nt: TGTGCCAGCAGCTTAGGACAGGGGAGGTTTGACATTCAGTACTTC
j_call: TRBJ1-4; clone_size: few; v_call: TRBV7-4; d_call: .; cdr3_aa: CASSSYREATNEKLFF; cdr3_nt: TGTGCCAGCAGCTCTTACCGGGAAGCAACTAATGAAAAACTGTTTTTT
j_call: TRBJ2-2; clone_size: .; v_call: TRBV9; d_call: .; cdr3_aa: CASSSTGILTENTGELFF; cdr3_nt: TGTGCCAGCAGCTCTACAGGGATTTTGACCGAGAACACCGGGGAGCTGTTTTTT
j_call: TRBJ2-5; clone_size: .; v_call: TRBV27; d_call: TRBD1; cdr3_aa: CASSKDRVRETQYF; cdr3_nt: TGTGCCAGCAGTAAGGACAGGGTACGGGAGACCCAGTACTTC
j_call: TRBJ1-3; clone_size: once; v_call: TRBV7-9; d_call: TRBD1; cdr3_aa: CASSASQGARGNTIYF; cdr3_nt: TGTGCCAGCAGCGCCTCACAGGGGGCGAGGGGAAACACCATATATTTT
j_call: TRBJ2-1; clone_size: .; v_call: TRBV4-1; d_call: TRBD2; cdr3_aa: CASRPPAGVAYNEQFF; cdr3_nt: TGCGCCAGCAGACCGCCGGCGGGAGTCGCCTACAATGAGCAGTTCTTC
j_call: TRBJ2-1; clone_size: .; v_call: TRBV5-6; d_call: TRBD2; cdr3_aa: CASTILAEFYNEQFF; cdr3_nt: TGTGCCAGCACCATACTAGCGGAATTCTACAATGAGCAGTTCTTC
j_call: TRBJ1-1; clone_size: .; v_call: TRBV19; d_call: TRBD1; cdr3_aa: CASINRGDGTEAFF; cdr3_nt: TGTGCCAGTATTAACAGGGGTGACGGCACTGAAGCTTTCTTT
j_call: TRBJ2-3; clone_size: .; v_call: TRBV7-2; d_call: TRBD1; cdr3_aa: CASSSKPGQGADTQYF; cdr3_nt: TGTGCCAGCAGCTCTAAGCCGGGACAGGGTGCAGATACGCAGTATTTT
j_call: TRBJ1-2; clone_size: .; v_call: TRBV27; d_call: .; cdr3_aa: CASSFGTGDYGYTF; cdr3_nt: TGTGCCAGCAGTTTTGGGACTGGCGACTATGGCTACACCTTC
j_call: TRBJ1-1; clone_size: few; v_call: TRBV7-9; d_call: TRBD1; cdr3_aa: CASRDDREDTEAFF; cdr3_nt: TGTGCCAGCAGAGACGACAGGGAGGACACTGAAGCTTTCTTT
j_call: TRBJ1-2; clone_size: .; v_call: TRBV6-5; d_call: .; cdr3_aa: CATGGGGYGYTF; cdr3_nt: TGTGCCACCGGGGGAGGGGGTTATGGCTACACCTTC
j_call: TRBJ1-5; clone_size: .; v_call: TRBV9; d_call: .; cdr3_aa: CASSAGQYSNQPQHF; cdr3_nt: TGTGCCAGCAGCGCTGGACAGTATAGCAATCAGCCCCAGCATTTT
j_call: TRBJ1-5; clone_size: .; v_call: TRBV5-4; d_call: TRBD1; cdr3_aa: CASSQDRDRQPQHF; cdr3_nt: TGTGCCAGCAGCCAGGACAGGGACCGACAGCCCCAGCATTTT
j_call: TRBJ2-5; clone_size: .; v_call: TRBV4-1; d_call: .; cdr3_aa: CASSQDLTSGGETQYF; cdr3_nt: TGCGCCAGCAGCCAAGATCTGACATCCGGCGGGGAGACCCAGTACTTC
j_call: TRBJ2-1; clone_size: .; v_call: TRBV10-3; d_call: .; cdr3_aa: CAISDQRHYNEQFF; cdr3_nt: TGTGCCATCAGTGACCAGCGGCACTACAATGAGCAGTTCTTC
j_call: TRBJ2-7; clone_size: .; v_call: TRBV4-3; d_call: TRBD2; cdr3_aa: CASSQVWREDSYEQYF; cdr3_nt: TGCGCCAGCAGCCAAGTATGGCGGGAGGACTCCTACGAGCAGTACTTC
j_call: TRBJ2-7; clone_size: .; v_call: TRBV11-2; d_call: .; cdr3_aa: CASSLGPRGREQYF; cdr3_nt: TGTGCCAGCAGCTTAGGGCCCAGGGGCCGCGAGCAGTACTTC
j_call: TRBJ1-1; clone_size: .; v_call: TRBV7-8; d_call: TRBD1; cdr3_aa: CASSLPRTGGSNTEAFF; cdr3_nt: TGTGCCAGCAGCTTACCGCGGACAGGGGGCTCGAACACTGAAGCTTTCTTT
j_call: TRBJ1-2; clone_size: .; v_call: TRBV9; d_call: .; cdr3_aa: CASSVNLDPAGYGYTF; cdr3_nt: TGTGCCAGCAGCGTCAACCTCGACCCGGCGGGCTATGGCTACACCTTC
j_call: TRBJ1-1; clone_size: .; v_call: TRBV6-1; d_call: .; cdr3_aa: CASRAMEGGNTEAFF; cdr3_nt: TGTGCCAGCAGGGCTATGGAGGGAGGGAACACTGAAGCTTTCTTT
j_call: TRBJ2-5; clone_size: .; v_call: TRBV9; d_call: TRBD2; cdr3_aa: CASSSSGTSRETQYF; cdr3_nt: TGTGCCAGCAGCTCCTCCGGGACTAGCAGGGAGACCCAGTACTTC
j_call: TRBJ2-4; clone_size: .; v_call: TRBV6-6; d_call: .; cdr3_aa: CASSYSLTPEGIQYF; cdr3_nt: TGTGCCAGCAGTTACTCACTGACCCCCGAGGGAATTCAGTACTTC
j_call: TRBJ2-1; clone_size: .; v_call: TRBV15; d_call: TRBD2; cdr3_aa: CATSRVLPGLAGEGNEQFF; cdr3_nt: TGTGCCACCAGCAGGGTTCTGCCGGGACTAGCGGGAGAAGGTAATGAGCAGTTCTTC
j_call: TRBJ1-2; clone_size: .; v_call: TRBV30; d_call: TRBD1; cdr3_aa: CAWSVQPEGAGGYTF; cdr3_nt: TGTGCCTGGAGTGTACAGCCCGAGGGGGCAGGTGGCTACACCTTC
j_call: TRBJ1-2; clone_size: .; v_call: TRBV6-5; d_call: .; cdr3_aa: CASSYEAGGYTF; cdr3_nt: TGTGCCAGCAGTTACGAAGCCGGTGGCTACACCTTC
j_call: TRBJ1-4; clone_size: .; v_call: TRBV28; d_call: TRBD1; cdr3_aa: CASSIPLGQGTEKLFF; cdr3_nt: TGTGCCAGCAGTATACCGCTGGGACAGGGGACGGAAAAACTGTTTTTT
j_call: TRBJ2-5; clone_size: once; v_call: TRBV15; d_call: TRBD2; cdr3_aa: CATSNRRWTSGSKETQYF; cdr3_nt: TGTGCCACCAGCAATAGACGATGGACTAGCGGGAGCAAAGAGACCCAGTACTTC
j_call: TRBJ2-5; clone_size: .; v_call: TRBV19; d_call: TRBD2; cdr3_aa: CASSEAGTQETQYF; cdr3_nt: TGTGCCAGTAGTGAAGCGGGAACCCAAGAGACCCAGTACTTC
j_call: TRBJ1-2; clone_size: .; v_call: TRBV9; d_call: .; cdr3_aa: CASSVGGAGRDGYTF; cdr3_nt: TGTGCCAGCAGCGTAGGGGGGGCAGGGAGGGATGGCTACACCTTC
j_call: TRBJ1-3; clone_size: once; v_call: TRBV10-3; d_call: .; cdr3_aa: CAISETGSGNTIYF; cdr3_nt: TGTGCCATCAGTGAGACAGGGTCTGGAAACACCATATATTTT
j_call: TRBJ1-1; clone_size: .; v_call: TRBV13; d_call: .; cdr3_aa: CASRLAVVRGRGEAFF; cdr3_nt: TGTGCCAGCAGGCTGGCTGTGGTACGGGGGAGGGGTGAAGCTTTCTTT
j_call: TRBJ2-1; clone_size: .; v_call: TRBV7-7; d_call: TRBD2; cdr3_aa: CASSLAATSVEEQFF; cdr3_nt: TGTGCTAGCAGCTTAGCCGCTACTAGCGTAGAAGAGCAGTTCTTC
j_call: TRBJ2-7; clone_size: .; v_call: TRBV4-2; d_call: .; cdr3_aa: CASSQDLNYEQYF; cdr3_nt: TGTGCCAGCAGCCAAGATCTAAATTACGAGCAGTACTTC
j_call: TRBJ2-5; clone_size: .; v_call: TRBV7-3; d_call: TRBD2; cdr3_aa: CASSSGLAGETQYF; cdr3_nt: TGTGCCAGCAGCTCAGGACTAGCGGGAGAGACCCAGTACTTC
j_call: TRBJ2-3; clone_size: .; v_call: TRBV6-5; d_call: TRBD2; cdr3_aa: CASSAGLASDTQYF; cdr3_nt: TGTGCCAGCAGTGCGGGACTAGCCTCAGATACGCAGTATTTT
j_call: TRBJ2-1; clone_size: .; v_call: TRBV11-2; d_call: TRBD1; cdr3_aa: CASSSRGHEQFF; cdr3_nt: TGTGCCAGCAGCTCCAGGGGGCATGAGCAGTTCTTC
j_call: TRBJ1-4; clone_size: once; v_call: TRBV4-1; d_call: TRBD1; cdr3_aa: CASSQVHRGAANEKLFF; cdr3_nt: TGCGCCAGCAGCCAAGTGCACAGGGGAGCGGCTAATGAAAAACTGTTTTTT
j_call: TRBJ1-1; clone_size: .; v_call: TRBV27; d_call: .; cdr3_aa: CASSLWSGAMNTEAFF; cdr3_nt: TGTGCCAGCAGTTTATGGAGCGGCGCTATGAACACTGAAGCTTTCTTT
j_call: TRBJ1-1; clone_size: .; v_call: TRBV13; d_call: TRBD1; cdr3_aa: CASSPMDRGSGTEAFF; cdr3_nt: TGTGCCAGCAGCCCTATGGACAGGGGTAGTGGCACTGAAGCTTTCTTT
j_call: TRBJ2-4; clone_size: .; v_call: TRBV7-2; d_call: .; cdr3_aa: CASSPRGLAKNIQYF; cdr3_nt: TGTGCCAGCAGCCCCAGAGGGTTAGCCAAAAACATTCAGTACTTC
j_call: TRBJ2-1; clone_size: .; v_call: TRBV25-1; d_call: TRBD2; cdr3_aa: CASSEVVGLAENNEQFF; cdr3_nt: TGTGCCAGCAGTGAGGTGGTGGGGCTAGCGGAGAACAATGAGCAGTTCTTC
j_call: TRBJ1-5; clone_size: .; v_call: TRBV27; d_call: .; cdr3_aa: CASSLTTNQPQHF; cdr3_nt: TGTGCCAGCAGTTTGACAACTAATCAGCCCCAGCATTTT